This TCR beta chain was retrieved from a study of T cells after yellow fever vaccination (dated by TCRdb to between 2019 and 2020). For the wider study: The SMART-Seq v4 Ultra Low Input RNA kit was used to prepare libraries from fractions with low cell numbers. Bulk TCR alpha and beta repertoires were sequenced longitudinally to track T-cell clones before and after primary and booster YFV17D yellow fever vaccination. Two healthy male donors made up the cohort, one aged 18 to 29 years and the other aged 30 to 40 years. Bulk PBMC replicates and cell subsets were isolated from blood drawn at multiple timepoints before and after both primary and secondary immunization. What the work shows at the level of the full study, not this receptor alone: Only a couple of donors were included in the study, so the extent to which the findings can be generalized is limited. Most clones expanded after primary vaccination (96% of CD4 and roughly 90% of CD8) were re-detected after the booster, suggesting that broad memory maintenance occurred. Compared with the primary T-cell response, the secondary T-cell response was faster but weaker, reaching its peak on day 5 rather than on day 15. A small fraction of clonotypes appeared in both the CD4 and CD8 compartments, likely as a result of convergent recombination. Computational filtering was required because FACS-sorted repertoires could contain abundant contaminating clonotypes from the bulk population.

TCR cDNA was synthesized by 5'RACE template switching, which introduced a universal primer site and unique molecular identifiers. Priming of cDNA synthesis was performed from both the TCR alpha and TCR beta constant segments. Libraries were amplified in two PCR steps, with sample barcodes and sequencing adapters added in the second step. Sequencing of the libraries was done on either Illumina HiSeq 2500 (2x100 bp) or NovaSeq (2x150 bp). Per the original workflow: Demultiplexing of reads and collapsing into UMI consensus sequences were performed with MIGEC, and V(D)J alignment was carried out with MiXCR. Vaccine-responding clonotypes were defined with edgeR using replicate PBMC samples, requiring FDR below 0.01 and a log2 fold change above 5 up to day 15. Bulk clonotypes were assigned CD4 or CD8 identity according to which sequenced CD4 or CD8 repertoire held them at higher abundance. TCRdb's own reprocessing of the public reads used fastp at Q25 and MiXCR and kept productive beta chains. Every entry covers one CDR3 protein and lists the most common genes and DNA from its rows. These V and J calls rely on TCRdb rather than the paper's analysis. This sample has about 340,000 distinct CDR3 sequences in its table, and 8.5% to 9% of those were observed once. The ten biggest clones cover more than 15% of the sample.

The sample's treatment or condition label, decoded: live attenuated yellow fever vaccine strain. At every blood-draw timepoint, two biological replicates of bulk PBMCs were collected. PBMCs were isolated from peripheral blood using a standard Ficoll-Paque protocol. RNA was extracted with TriZol from bulk PBMCs, CD4 and CD8 fractions, and dextramer-positive and dextramer-negative fractions. Comment on this clonotype: This receptor's antigen is unknown. The input lacks base qualities; no much larger clone sits a single base away.

This receptor was taken from a man in his late teens or twenties who received the YFV17D yellow fever vaccine. The sample consisted of PBMCs, taken on the day of the first yellow fever vaccination.

The nucleotide sequence is given as TGTGCCAGCTCACCAGACCCCTTGGGGACGAGGTCCTACGAGCAGTACGTC. Its product reads: CASSPDPLGTRSYEQYV. This chain joins TRBV18 to TRBJ2-7; the D gene is perhaps TRBD1 or TRBD2, each of them matching over 5 bases. Trimming at the junction amounts to 2 bases on V and 1 base on J, and the germline ends lie 18 bases apart. Spanning cysteine to valine, the CDR3 consists of 17 amino acids. Here the CDR3 DNA is all that survives: 51 bases in frame from base 1. CDR1 is given as KGHSH and CDR2 as LQKENI, both from the germline V gene.